The present T cell receptor (beta chain) was sequenced within a study of cytomegalovirus exposure and HLA in healthy donors. Study information: An early data release held around 80 million unique TCRs from HLA-typed donors.

About this clone itself: Its antigen remains unknown.

Study-wide findings and caveats: It is likely that the observed cluster of highly shared sequence variants was a sequencing artifact. On later analysis, the bulk of CMV-associated TCR beta chains appeared to be HLA-restricted. Reports credit the classifier with highly specific, highly sensitive diagnosis of cytomegalovirus status.

The V end was cut by 2 bases, the J end by 8 bases, with 15 bases between. The CDR3 has 14 amino acids. The germline V gene has CDR1 GTSNPN and CDR2 SVGIG (reference sequence). Primers included in the PCR were 60 Vbeta and 13 Jbeta primers. The method was immunoSEQ multiplex PCR; TCRdb's version includes in-frame clones alone and lacks a portion of them. The repertoire holds fewer than 150,000 clones, with 75% to 85% as singletons. The chain is built from TRBV30 and TRBJ1-4, with a tentative D call TRBD1 (5 bases). The specimen was PBMCs. This TCR derives from a female donor in good health and CMV-seropositive. CDR3 sequence reads: CAWSRGTRGEKLFF. CDR3 DNA sequence: TGTGCCTGGAGTCGCGGGACGCGGGGGGAAAAACTGTTTTTT.